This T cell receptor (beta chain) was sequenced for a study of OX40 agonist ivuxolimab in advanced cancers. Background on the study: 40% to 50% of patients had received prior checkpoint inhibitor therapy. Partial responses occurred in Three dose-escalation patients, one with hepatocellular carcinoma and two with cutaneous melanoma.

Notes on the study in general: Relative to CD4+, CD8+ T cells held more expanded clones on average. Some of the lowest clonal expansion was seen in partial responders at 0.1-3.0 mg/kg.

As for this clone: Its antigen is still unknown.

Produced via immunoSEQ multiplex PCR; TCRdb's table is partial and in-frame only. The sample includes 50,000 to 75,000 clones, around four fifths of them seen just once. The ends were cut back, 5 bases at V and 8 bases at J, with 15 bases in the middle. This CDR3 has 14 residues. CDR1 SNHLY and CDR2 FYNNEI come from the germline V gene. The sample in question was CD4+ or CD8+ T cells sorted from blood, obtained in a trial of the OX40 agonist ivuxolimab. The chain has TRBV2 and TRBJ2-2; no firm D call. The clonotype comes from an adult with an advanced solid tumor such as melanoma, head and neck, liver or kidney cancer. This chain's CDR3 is CASSPLSDAGELFF. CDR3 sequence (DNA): TGTGCCAGCAGTCCCCTAAGTGACGCGGGGGAGCTGTTTTTT.